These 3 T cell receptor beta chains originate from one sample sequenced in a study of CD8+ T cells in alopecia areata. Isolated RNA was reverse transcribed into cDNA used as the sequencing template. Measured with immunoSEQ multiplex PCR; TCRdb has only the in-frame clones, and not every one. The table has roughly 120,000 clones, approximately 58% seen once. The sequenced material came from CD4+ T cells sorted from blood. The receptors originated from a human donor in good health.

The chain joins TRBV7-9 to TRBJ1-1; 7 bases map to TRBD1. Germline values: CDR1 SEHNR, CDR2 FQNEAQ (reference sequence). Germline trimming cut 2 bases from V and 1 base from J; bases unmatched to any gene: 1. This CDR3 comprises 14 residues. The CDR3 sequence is CASSLRQGNTEAFF. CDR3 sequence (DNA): TGTGCCAGCAGCTTACGACAGGGGAACACTGAAGCTTTCTTT.

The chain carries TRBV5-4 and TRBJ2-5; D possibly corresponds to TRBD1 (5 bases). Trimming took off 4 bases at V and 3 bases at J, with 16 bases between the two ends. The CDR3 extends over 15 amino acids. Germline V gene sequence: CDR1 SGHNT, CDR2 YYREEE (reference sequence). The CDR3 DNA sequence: TGTGCCAGCAGCCTCGAAGGTAGCAGGGAAGAGACCCAGTACTTC. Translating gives CASSLEGSREETQYF.

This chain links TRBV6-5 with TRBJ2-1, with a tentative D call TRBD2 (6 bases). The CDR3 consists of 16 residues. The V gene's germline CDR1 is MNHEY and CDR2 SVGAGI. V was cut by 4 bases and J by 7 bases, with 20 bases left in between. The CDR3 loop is CASSSLTPGVKNEQFF. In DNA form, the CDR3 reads TGTGCCAGCAGTTCCCTAACTCCGGGGGTGAAAAATGAGCAGTTCTTC.